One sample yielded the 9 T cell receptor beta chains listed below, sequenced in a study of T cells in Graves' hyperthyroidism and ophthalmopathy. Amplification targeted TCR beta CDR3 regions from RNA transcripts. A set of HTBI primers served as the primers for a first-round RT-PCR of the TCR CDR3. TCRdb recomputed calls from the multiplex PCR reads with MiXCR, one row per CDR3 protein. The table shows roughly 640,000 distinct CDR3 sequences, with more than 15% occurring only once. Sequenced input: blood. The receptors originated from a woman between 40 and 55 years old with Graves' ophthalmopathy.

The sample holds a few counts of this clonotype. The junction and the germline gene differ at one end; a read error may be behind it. The CDR3 region is CASSPNPRTSNNEQFF. In DNA form, the CDR3 reads TGCGCCAGCAGCCCGAACCCCCGGACTAGTAACAATGAGCAGTTCTTC. J is TRBJ2-1 and V is TRBV7-3, with 7 bases that match TRBD2. CDR1 is SGHTA and CDR2 is FQGTGA in the germline V gene. This CDR3 is built from 16 residues.

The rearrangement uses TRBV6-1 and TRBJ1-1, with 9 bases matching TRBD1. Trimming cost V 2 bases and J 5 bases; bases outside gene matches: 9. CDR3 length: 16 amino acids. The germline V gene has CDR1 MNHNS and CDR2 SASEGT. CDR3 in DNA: TGTGCCAGCAGTGAAAGGTTACAGGGGGCTTCAACTGAAGCTTTCTTT. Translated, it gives CASSERLQGASTEAFF.

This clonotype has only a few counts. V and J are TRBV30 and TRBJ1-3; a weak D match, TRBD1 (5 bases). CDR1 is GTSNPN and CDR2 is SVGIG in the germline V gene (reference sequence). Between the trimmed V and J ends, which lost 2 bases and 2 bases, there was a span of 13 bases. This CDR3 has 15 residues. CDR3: CAWSRGDPAGNTIYF. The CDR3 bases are TGTGCCTGGAGTAGAGGGGATCCGGCTGGAAACACCATATATTTT.

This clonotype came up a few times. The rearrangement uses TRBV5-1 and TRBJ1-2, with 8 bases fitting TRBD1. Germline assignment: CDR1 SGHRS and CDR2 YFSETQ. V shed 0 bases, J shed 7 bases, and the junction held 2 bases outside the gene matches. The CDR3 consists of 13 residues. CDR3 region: CASSLGTGIGYTF. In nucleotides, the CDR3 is TGCGCCAGCAGCTTGGGGACAGGGATTGGCTACACCTTC.

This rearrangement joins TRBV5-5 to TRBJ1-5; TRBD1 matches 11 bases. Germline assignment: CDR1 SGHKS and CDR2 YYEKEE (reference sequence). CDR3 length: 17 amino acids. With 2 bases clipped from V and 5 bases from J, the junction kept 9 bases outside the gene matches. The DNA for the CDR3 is TGTGCCAGCAGCTTTTTATGGGACAGGGGGGGCCATCAGCCCCAGCATTTT. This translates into CASSFLWDRGGHQPQHF.

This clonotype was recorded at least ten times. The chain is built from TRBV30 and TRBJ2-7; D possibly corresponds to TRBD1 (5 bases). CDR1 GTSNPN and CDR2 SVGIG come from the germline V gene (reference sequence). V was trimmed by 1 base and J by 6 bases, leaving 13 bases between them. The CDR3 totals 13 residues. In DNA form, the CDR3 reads TGTGCCTGGAGTGGGATAGGGGCGCTCGAGCAGTACTTC. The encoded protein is CAWSGIGALEQYF.

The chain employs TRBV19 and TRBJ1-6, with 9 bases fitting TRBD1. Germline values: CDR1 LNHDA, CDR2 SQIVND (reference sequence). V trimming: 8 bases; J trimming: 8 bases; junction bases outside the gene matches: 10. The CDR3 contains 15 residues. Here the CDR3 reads CASYKQGARDSPLHF. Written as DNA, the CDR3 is TGTGCCAGTTATAAACAGGGGGCACGGGATTCACCCCTCCACTTT.

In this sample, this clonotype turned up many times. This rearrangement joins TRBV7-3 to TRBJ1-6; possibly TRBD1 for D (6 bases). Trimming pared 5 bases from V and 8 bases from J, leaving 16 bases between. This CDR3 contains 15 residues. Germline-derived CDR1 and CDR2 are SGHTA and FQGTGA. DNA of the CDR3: TGTGCCAGCAGCGAGACACCGGACAGCTATTCACCCCTCCACTTT. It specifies CASSETPDSYSPLHF.

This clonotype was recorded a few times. CDR3 sequence reads: CASRTHPGTGYNEQFF. CDR3 nucleotides: TGCGCCAGCAGGACCCACCCAGGGACAGGGTACAATGAGCAGTTCTTC. The J gene is TRBJ2-1, the V gene TRBV5-1; 9 bases agree with TRBD1. Per the germline V gene, CDR1 is SGHRS and CDR2 is YFSETQ. There are 16 residues in the CDR3. V was clipped by 5 bases and J by 4 bases; unmatched bases: 10. The whole variable domain, filled in from reference TRBV5-1 and TRBJ2-1, reads KAGVTQTPRYLIKTRGQQVTLSCSPISGHRSVSWYQQTPGQGLQFLFEYFSETQRNKGNFPGRFSGRQFSNSRSEMNVSTLELGDSALYLCASRTHPGTGYNEQFFGPGTRLTVL.